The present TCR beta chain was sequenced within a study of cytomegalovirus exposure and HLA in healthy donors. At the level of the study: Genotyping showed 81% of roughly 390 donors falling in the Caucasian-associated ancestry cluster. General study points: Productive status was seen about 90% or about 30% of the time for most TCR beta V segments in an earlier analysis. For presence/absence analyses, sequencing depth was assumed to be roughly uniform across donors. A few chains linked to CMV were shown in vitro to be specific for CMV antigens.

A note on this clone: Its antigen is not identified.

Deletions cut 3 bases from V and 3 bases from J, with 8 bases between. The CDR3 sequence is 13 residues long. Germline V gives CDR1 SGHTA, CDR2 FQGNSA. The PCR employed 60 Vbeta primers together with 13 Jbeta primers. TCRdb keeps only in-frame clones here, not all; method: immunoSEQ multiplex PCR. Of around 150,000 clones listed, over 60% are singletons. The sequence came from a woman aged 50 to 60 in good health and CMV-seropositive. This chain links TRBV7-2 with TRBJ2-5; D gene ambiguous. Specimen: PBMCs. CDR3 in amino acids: CASSLLLEETQYF. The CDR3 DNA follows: TGTGCCAGCAGCTTGTTACTGGAAGAGACCCAGTACTTC.